The 8 T cell receptor beta chains reported below all come from one sample, sequenced in a study of shared clonotypes between healthy human individuals (dated by TCRdb to 2020 to 2021). Library preparation used the immunoSEQ multiplex PCR assay. The source is immuneACCESS, and TCRdb retained only in-frame sequences with V and J called. Part of the clones is not carried over; for the studies checked, unresolved V genes explain less than half of this, and the remainder is unexplained. Across this sample there are 400,000 to 500,000 clones, with 70% to 80% seen only once. The leading ten clones occupy roughly 13% of the sample. Input material: PBMCs. These receptors originate from a woman aged 40 to 50 in good health. Some clones in this sample may be carry-over from other donors' samples.

This sequence joins TRBV6-6 and TRBJ1-2; 7 bases map to TRBD1. The V segment lost 7 bases and the J segment 0 bases; nucleotides outside the gene matches: 5. Germline V CDR1 and CDR2: MNHNY, SVGAGI (reference sequence). This CDR3 is 14 amino acids long. The CDR3 reads CASTQGVTNYGYTF. CDR3 nucleotide sequence: TGTGCCAGCACCCAGGGGGTAACTAACTATGGCTACACCTTC.

The CDR3 region is CASSPRSSYEQYF. The CDR3 nucleotides are TGTGCCAGCAGCCCCAGGAGCTCCTACGAGCAGTACTTC. The chain joins TRBV7-9 to TRBJ2-7; no firm D call. V shed 5 bases and J shed 0 bases, with 8 bases lying between them. This CDR3 is 13 amino acids long. Germline CDR1 SEHNR, CDR2 FQNEAQ (reference sequence).

V is TRBV28 and J is TRBJ2-1; D not resolved. Trimming stripped 3 bases from V and 10 bases from J, with 10 bases between. CDR1 MDHEN and CDR2 SYDVKM come from the germline V gene. This CDR3 spans 12 amino acids. CDR3 amino acids: CASSFRLGEQFF. As DNA, the CDR3 is TGTGCCAGCAGTTTCAGGTTGGGGGAGCAGTTCTTC.

The CDR3 sequence: CATSETNSNQPQHF. As DNA, the CDR3 is TGTGCCACCAGCGAGACAAATAGCAATCAGCCCCAGCATTTT. The chain recombines TRBV15 with TRBJ1-5; D remains ambiguous. Germline-derived CDR1 and CDR2 are LNHNV and YYDKDF (reference sequence). The CDR3 totals 14 residues. V lost 5 bases to trimming and J lost 0 bases, with 8 bases between them.

Comment on this clone: A far larger clone lies a single base away; this is likely a read error. The V and J genes are TRBV28 and TRBJ2-2, with 11 bases identical to TRBD1. Germline V gene sequence: CDR1 MDHEN, CDR2 SYDVKM. The CDR3 runs to 16 residues. The CDR3 nucleotides are TGTGCCAGCAGCCCGGACAGGGGGCTTCCCACCGGGGGGCTGTTTTTT. This gives the protein CASSPDRGLPTGGLFF.

The V call is TRBV30, the J call TRBJ1-5, with a weak D call TRBD1 (6 bases). Trimming stripped 3 bases from V and 6 bases from J, with 15 bases between. Germline CDR1 is GTSNPN and CDR2 is SVGIG (reference sequence). This CDR3 contains 14 residues. CDR3 bases: TGTGCCTGGAGCGGAGGGGGGGTCGGTCAGCCCCAGCATTTT. Its translation: CAWSGGGVGQPQHF. Filled out from reference TRBV30 and TRBJ1-5, the complete variable domain reads SQTIHQWPATLVQPVGSPLSLECTVEGTSNPNLYWYRQAAGRGLQLLFYSVGIGQISSEVPQNLSASRPQDRQFILSSKKLLLSDSGFYLCAWSGGGVGQPQHFGDGTRLSIL.

The chain employs TRBV11-2 and TRBJ2-7; TRBD2 might be the D (6 bases). Trimming stripped 1 base from V and 2 bases from J, with 12 bases between. The CDR3 loop spans 15 amino acids. Germline assignment: CDR1 SGHAT and CDR2 FQNNGV. CDR3 protein: CASSLVEGGTYEQYF. The DNA for the CDR3 is TGTGCCAGCAGCTTAGTGGAGGGCGGGACCTACGAGCAGTACTTC.

Worth noting for this clone: One junction end does not reproduce the germline sequence, and a read error may be involved. The chain carries TRBV7-8 and TRBJ2-7; the D is unclear. Germline CDR1 reads SGHVS; CDR2 reads FQNEAQ. This CDR3 has 13 residues. The CDR3 reads CASSLGVRYQQYF. CDR3 in DNA: TGTGCCAGCAGCTTAGGAGTACGCTACCAGCAGTACTTC.